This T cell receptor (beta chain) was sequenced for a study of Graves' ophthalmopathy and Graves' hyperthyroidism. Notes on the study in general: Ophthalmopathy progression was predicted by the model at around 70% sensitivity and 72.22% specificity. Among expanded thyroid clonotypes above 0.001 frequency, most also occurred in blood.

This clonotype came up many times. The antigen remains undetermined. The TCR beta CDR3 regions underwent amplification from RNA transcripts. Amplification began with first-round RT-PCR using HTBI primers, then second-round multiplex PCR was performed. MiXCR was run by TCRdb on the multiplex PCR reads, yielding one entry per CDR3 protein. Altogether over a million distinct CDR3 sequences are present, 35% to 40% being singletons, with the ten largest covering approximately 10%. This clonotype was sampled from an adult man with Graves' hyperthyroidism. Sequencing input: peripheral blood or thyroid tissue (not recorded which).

Written as DNA, the CDR3 is TGCAGCGCCGACAGCCTGAACACTGAAGCTTTCTTT. This encodes CSADSLNTEAFF. The genes are TRBV29-1 and TRBJ1-1; D might be TRBD1 (5 bases). Germline lookup yields CDR1 SQVTM and CDR2 ANQGSEA. The V end lost 7 bases, the J end lost 0 bases, and 9 bases lay between the germline ends. The CDR3 totals 12 residues.